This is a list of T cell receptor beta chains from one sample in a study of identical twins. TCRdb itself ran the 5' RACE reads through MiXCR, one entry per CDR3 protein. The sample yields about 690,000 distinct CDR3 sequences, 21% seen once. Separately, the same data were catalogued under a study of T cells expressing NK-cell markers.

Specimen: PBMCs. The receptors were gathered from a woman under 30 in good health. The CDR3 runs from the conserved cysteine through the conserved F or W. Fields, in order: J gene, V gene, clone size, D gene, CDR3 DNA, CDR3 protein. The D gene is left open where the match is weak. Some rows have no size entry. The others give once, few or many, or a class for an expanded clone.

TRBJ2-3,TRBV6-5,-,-,TGTGCCAGCAGTTACTCGTGGGGCCCCACAGATACGCAGTATTTT,CASSYSWGPTDTQYF
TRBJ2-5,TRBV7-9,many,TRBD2,TGTGCCAGCAGCTTGGGTAGCGGGGAGACCCAGTACTTC,CASSLGSGETQYF
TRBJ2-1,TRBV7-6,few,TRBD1,TGTGCCAGCAGCTTAGCGCTACAGGGGTCCTACAATGAGCAGTTCTTC,CASSLALQGSYNEQFF
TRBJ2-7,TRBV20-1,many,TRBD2,TGCAGTGCTCCTGGACTAAGCGGGGGGGCCTACGAGCAGTACTTC,CSAPGLSGGAYEQYF
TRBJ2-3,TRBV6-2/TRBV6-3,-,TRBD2,TGTGCCAGCAGTTACTCGAGGAGCGGGAGGACGAATACGCAGTATTTT,CASSYSRSGRTNTQYF
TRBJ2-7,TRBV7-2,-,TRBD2,TGTGCCAGCAGCTTATCTAGCGGGAGCCCCTACGAGCAGTACTTC,CASSLSSGSPYEQYF
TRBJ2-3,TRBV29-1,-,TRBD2,TGCAGCGTCGCCTCGCCCTCGGGGGCTAGCGGGAGTACAGATACGCAGTATTTT,CSVASPSGASGSTDTQYF
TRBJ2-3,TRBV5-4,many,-,TGTGCCAGCAGCCTGGGGACGACTAGCACAGATACGCAGTATTTT,CASSLGTTSTDTQYF
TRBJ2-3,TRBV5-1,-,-,TGCGCCAGCAGCGTCGACTACCCAGACGACACAGATACGCAGTATTTT,CASSVDYPDDTDTQYF
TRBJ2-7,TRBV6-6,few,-,TGTGCCAGCACCCCAGGAGGGTACTACGAGCAGTACTTC,CASTPGGYYEQYF
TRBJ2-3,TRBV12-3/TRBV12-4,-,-,TGTGCCAGCAGTCCGGACAGTCATACGCAGTATTTT,CASSPDSHTQYF
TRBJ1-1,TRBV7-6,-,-,TGTGCCAGCCGGTCGGCAGGGTGGACTGAAGCTTTCTTT,CASRSAGWTEAFF
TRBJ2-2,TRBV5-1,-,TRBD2,TGCGCCAGCAGCTGGGGTAGCGGGAGACAAGCCGGGGAGCTGTTTTTT,CASSWGSGRQAGELFF
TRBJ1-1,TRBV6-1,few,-,TGTGCCAGCACTCCCGGTGGGATGAACACTGAAGCTTTCTTT,CASTPGGMNTEAFF
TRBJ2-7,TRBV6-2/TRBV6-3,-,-,TGTGCCAGCAGTTACATCGGGGCAGTAATCTACGAGCAGTACTTC,CASSYIGAVIYEQYF
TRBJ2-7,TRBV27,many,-,TGTGCCAGCAGTTTATACGGACGGGGAGAGCAGTACTTC,CASSLYGRGEQYF
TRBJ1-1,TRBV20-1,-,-,TGCAGTGCTAGAGCCCGGGACACTTTGAACACTGAAGCTTTCTTT,CSARARDTLNTEAFF
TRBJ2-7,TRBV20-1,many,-,TGCAGTGCCCGGGGGCAATCCTACGAGCAGTACTTC,CSARGQSYEQYF
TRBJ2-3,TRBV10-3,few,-,TGTGCCATCAGTGGAACTAGCCTGATAAACACAGATACGCAGTATTTT,CAISGTSLINTDTQYF
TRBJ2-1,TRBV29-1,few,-,TGCAGCGTCCGGGCCCTTGATAATGAGCAGTTCTTC,CSVRALDNEQFF
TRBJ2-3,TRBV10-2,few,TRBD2,TGCGCCAGCAGTGAGTTAGCGGGAGTCGGCACAGATACGCAGTATTTT,CASSELAGVGTDTQYF
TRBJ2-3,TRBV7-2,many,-,TGTGCCAGCAGCCCGTACGCAGATACGCAGTATTTT,CASSPYADTQYF
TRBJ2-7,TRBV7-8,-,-,TGTGCCAGCAGCTTACTAACAGGGAATCGAGTACGGCGTTACACCGAGCAGTACTTC,CASSLLTGNRVRRYTEQYF
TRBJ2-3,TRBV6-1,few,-,TGTGCCAGCGCTATCCCGGGACACCTCACAGATACGCAGTATTTT,CASAIPGHLTDTQYF
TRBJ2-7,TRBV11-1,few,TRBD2,TGTGCCAGCAGCAATAGCGGGGACGAGCAGTACTTC,CASSNSGDEQYF
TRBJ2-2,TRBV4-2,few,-,TGTGCCAGCAGGAAAGGGGTTACCGGGGAGCTGTTTTTT,CASRKGVTGELFF
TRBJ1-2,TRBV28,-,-,TGTGCCACTGCAACCGGGGGTGTGCTCTATGGCTACACCTTC,CATATGGVLYGYTF
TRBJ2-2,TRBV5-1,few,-,TGCGCCAGCAGCTTTAACGGCTGGGGCACCGGGGAGCTGTTTTTT,CASSFNGWGTGELFF
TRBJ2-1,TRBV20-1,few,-,TGCAGTGCTAGAGCCCATACCAATGAGCAGTTCTTC,CSARAHTNEQFF
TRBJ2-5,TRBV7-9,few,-,TGTGCCAGCAGAAACAGGGTATGGGAGACCCAGTACTTC,CASRNRVWETQYF
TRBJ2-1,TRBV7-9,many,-,TGTGCCAGCAGCTTAGCGGGGGTTGAGTTCTTC,CASSLAGVEFF
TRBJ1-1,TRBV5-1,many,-,TGCGCCAGCAGCTTGGCGCAGGGGACGGGGGTGGAAGCTTTCTTT,CASSLAQGTGVEAFF
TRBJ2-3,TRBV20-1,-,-,TGCAGTGCTACTCCTGTCCTAGCTCGGAGCAGGCAAGATACGCAGTATTTT,CSATPVLARSRQDTQYF
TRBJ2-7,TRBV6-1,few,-,TGTGCCAGCAGTGAACAGCGGGTTAGCTCCTACGAGCAGTACTTC,CASSEQRVSSYEQYF
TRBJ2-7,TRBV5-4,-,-,TGTGCCAGCAGCTCGCCGGGACGAGTAGGCGAGCAGTACTTC,CASSSPGRVGEQYF
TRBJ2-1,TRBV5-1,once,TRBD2,TGCGCCAGCAGCTCGTCTAGCGGGACTGAGCAGTTCTTC,CASSSSSGTEQFF
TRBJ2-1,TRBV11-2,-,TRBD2,TGTGCCAGCAGCTCAGGAGGGGGACTAGCGGGAGGGAGCTCCTACAATGAGCAGTTCTTC,CASSSGGGLAGGSSYNEQFF
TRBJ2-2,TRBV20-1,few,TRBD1,TGCAGTGCTACCAATGGACAGGGGGCCGGGGAGCTGTTTTTT,CSATNGQGAGELFF
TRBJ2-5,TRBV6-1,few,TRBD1,TGTGCCAGCTTTGGGCCGGGACAGGGGGCTTCATGGCAAGAGACCCAGTACTTC,CASFGPGQGASWQETQYF
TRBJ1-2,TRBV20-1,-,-,TGCAGTGCCCCCGGCCCGGGGTTCTACACCTTC,CSAPGPGFYTF
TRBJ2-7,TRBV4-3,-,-,TGCGCCAGCGGATGGACTTCGGGGACCTCCTACGAGCAGTACTTC,CASGWTSGTSYEQYF
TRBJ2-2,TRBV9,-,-,TGTGCCAGCAGCGAGAAGATTCCCGGGGAGCTGTTTTTT,CASSEKIPGELFF
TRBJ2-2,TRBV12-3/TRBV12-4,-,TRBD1,TGTGCCAGCAGCTTAAGGACAGGGAAAACCGGGGAGCTGTTTTTT,CASSLRTGKTGELFF
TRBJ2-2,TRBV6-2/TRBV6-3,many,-,TGTGCCAGCAGCTGGAACCCTAACACCGGGGAGCTGTTTTTT,CASSWNPNTGELFF
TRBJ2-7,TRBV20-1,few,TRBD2,TGCAGTGCTAGACGTAGCGGGCCGGGGTCCGAGCAGTACTTC,CSARRSGPGSEQYF
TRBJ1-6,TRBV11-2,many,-,TGTGCCAGCAGCTTTGCAGGGGTGAGTTCACCCCTCCACTTT,CASSFAGVSSPLHF
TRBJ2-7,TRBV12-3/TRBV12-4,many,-,TGTGCCGTCATCAGGGCGGGAGAGCAGTACTTC,CAVIRAGEQYF
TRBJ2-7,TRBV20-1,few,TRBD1,TGCAGTGCTAGGGACCTTGGGACAGGCTACGAGCAGTACTTC,CSARDLGTGYEQYF
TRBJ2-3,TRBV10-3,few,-,TGTGCCATCAGTGATGGAGGGGGAGCAGATACGCAGTATTTT,CAISDGGGADTQYF
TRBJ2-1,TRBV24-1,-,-,TGTGCCACCAGTGACCCGAAGTCCTACAATGAGCAGTTCTTC,CATSDPKSYNEQFF
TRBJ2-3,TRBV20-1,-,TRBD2,TGCAGTGCGGTAGCGGGGGGCGACCTAGATACGCAGTATTTT,CSAVAGGDLDTQYF